A single sample gave rise to the 29 T cell receptor beta chains below, sequenced in a study of response to subunit inactivated influenza vaccine (dated by TCRdb to about 2018). The library was generated by RT-PCR. The reads were generated on an Illumina HiSeq 2500. Clones were called with MiXCR by TCRdb after fastp trimmed the public reads at Q25, and only in-frame beta chains were retained. Each entry merges the rows of one CDR3 protein and shows their most common DNA and genes. The sample records 490,000 or so distinct CDR3 sequences, around 8% of which are singletons. Of the sample, under 15% falls within the top ten clones. The source material was PBMCs from blood, sampled about 23 months after vaccination. The receptors were gathered from a man between 50 and 70 years old who received an inactivated influenza vaccine. Donor details come from another sample of the same person, matched by shared clones.

In this sample, this clonotype turned up a few times. The V call is TRBV6-1, the J call TRBJ1-1; maybe TRBD1 (6 bases). CDR1 MNHNS and CDR2 SASEGT come from the germline V gene. V lost 4 bases, J lost 1 base, and 25 bases lay in between. CDR3 size: 19 residues. CDR3 nucleotides: TGTGCCAGCAGTGCGTCCATACGGGGGGCCATCCCGCCGAACACTGAAGCTTTCTTT. Its protein product is CASSASIRGAIPPNTEAFF.

At least ten counts were recorded for this clonotype. This sequence joins TRBV7-9 and TRBJ2-7; D is perhaps TRBD2 (6 bases). There are 15 residues in the CDR3. Between the trimmed V and J ends, which lost 5 bases and 4 bases, there was a span of 18 bases. The germline gives CDR1 SEHNR, CDR2 FQNEAQ (reference sequence). For the CDR3, the DNA is TGTGCCAGCAGCCTCGGGACTGGAGGGACTTACGAGCAGTACTTC. It is translated as CASSLGTGGTYEQYF.

This clonotype has a count of ten or more. The J gene is TRBJ2-3, the V gene TRBV5-1; D is perhaps TRBD1 (5 bases). Germline V lookup: CDR1 SGHRS, CDR2 YFSETQ. The V and J ends lost 2 bases and 0 bases respectively, with 22 bases between them. The CDR3 covers 19 residues. The CDR3 DNA is TGCGCCAGCAGCTTCGCGCGCCAGGGAAGGTTTGTCAGCACAGATACGCAGTATTTT. Its protein product is CASSFARQGRFVSTDTQYF. The entire variable domain, with the rest obtained from reference TRBV5-1 and TRBJ2-3, is as follows: KAGVTQTPRYLIKTRGQQVTLSCSPISGHRSVSWYQQTPGQGLQFLFEYFSETQRNKGNFPGRFSGRQFSNSRSEMNVSTLELGDSALYLCASSFARQGRFVSTDTQYFGPGTRLTVL.

The V gene is TRBV20-1, the J gene TRBJ2-7, with D unresolved. Germline lookup yields CDR1 DFQATT and CDR2 SNEGSKA (reference sequence). This CDR3 comprises 12 residues. V was trimmed by 3 bases and J by 3 bases, leaving 9 bases between them. In nucleotides, the CDR3 is TGCAGTGCTAGGGCTTCTAGCTACGAGCAGTACTTC. Translating gives CSARASSYEQYF.

At least ten counts were recorded for this clonotype. V and J are TRBV7-2 and TRBJ2-5; D ambiguous. Germline CDR1 SGHTA, CDR2 FQGNSA. The CDR3 covers 15 residues. V lost 1 base and J 1 base, leaving 10 bases between the germline ends. The DNA of the CDR3 is TGTGCCAGCAGCTTAGGCCCGGAGATCCAAGAGACCCAGTACTTC. It specifies CASSLGPEIQETQYF.

This clonotype was seen repeatedly, ten times or more. Since the CDR3 does not end with the conserved phenylalanine or tryptophan, this likely comes from a read error. The V gene is TRBV29-1, the J gene TRBJ1-1, with D hard to call. The V gene lost 6 bases and the J gene lost 0 bases, with 14 bases spanning the gap. The germline CDR1 and CDR2 sequences are SQVTM and ANQGSEA. The CDR3 is 14 residues long. The CDR3 reads CSVETRRLNTEAFL. CDR3 bases: TGCAGCGTGGAGACCAGGCGATTGAACACTGAAGCTTTCCTT.

The table lists this clonotype with a few counts. This chain joins TRBV6-1 and TRBJ1-2, with D uncertain. The ends were cut back, 2 bases at V and 8 bases at J, with 12 bases in the middle. CDR3 length: 13 amino acids. In germline, CDR1 is MNHNS, CDR2 SASEGT. In nucleotides, the CDR3 is TGTGCCAGCAGTGAACATGGGCAGCGGGGCTACACCTTC. It encodes CASSEHGQRGYTF.

The J gene is TRBJ1-1, the V gene TRBV11-3, with a tentative D call TRBD1 (5 bases). The CDR3 covers 12 residues. CDR1 and CDR2 from the germline V gene are SGHNT and YENEEA. The V gene lost 3 bases and the J gene lost 10 bases, with 12 bases spanning the gap. Here the CDR3 DNA reads TGTGCCAGCAGCTTGGGGCAAGGTGCAGCTTTCTTT. It translates to CASSLGQGAAFF.

This clonotype was found many times. The CDR3 sequence is CASSGTGDSNQPQHF. CDR3 in DNA: TGTGCCAGCAGCGGGACAGGAGATAGCAATCAGCCCCAGCATTTT. The V and J genes are TRBV2 and TRBJ1-5; 8 bases agree with TRBD1. CDR1 and CDR2 from the germline V gene are SNHLY and FYNNEI. CDR3 length equals 15 residues. V was pared by 6 bases and J by 0 bases, with 4 bases of the junction left unmatched.

The chain links TRBV20-1 to TRBJ2-7, with unresolved D. This CDR3 is 14 amino acids long. Germline values: CDR1 DFQATT, CDR2 SNEGSKA (reference sequence). CDR3 bases: TGCAGCGGCGGTATGGGCCCAGCGCCCGCCGAGCAGTACTTC. It is translated as CSGGMGPAPAEQYF.

This clonotype appeared many times. The chain employs TRBV20-1 and TRBJ2-2; 11 nucleotides match TRBD2. This CDR3 spans 18 amino acids. Looked up from germline, CDR1 is DFQATT and CDR2 is SNEGSKA (reference sequence). Germline trimming cut 3 bases from V and 1 base from J; bases unmatched to any gene: 10. CDR3 in amino acids: CSASGTLGLAGNTGELFF. CDR3 sequence (DNA): TGCAGTGCTAGCGGTACCCTCGGACTAGCGGGGAACACCGGGGAGCTGTTTTTT.

This clonotype was counted many times. V gene TRBV6-1 combines with J gene TRBJ1-5; D is unresolved. The CDR3 has 13 residues. V lost 6 bases to trimming and J lost 4 bases, with 10 bases between them. The germline V gene has CDR1 MNHNS and CDR2 SASEGT. CDR3 nucleotides: TGTGCCAGCAGCCCCGCACGAAATCAGCCCCAGCATTTT. Protein product: CASSPARNQPQHF.

The V call is TRBV27, the J call TRBJ1-1, with D possibly being TRBD1 (6 bases). The germline V gene has CDR1 MNHEY and CDR2 SMNVEV (reference sequence). V lost 6 bases and J 10 bases, leaving 15 bases between the germline ends. The CDR3 length is 12 residues. The CDR3 DNA is TGTGCCAGCAGCCGTTGGGGGCAGTCAGCTTTCTTT. Its protein product is CASSRWGQSAFF.

This clonotype was detected only a few times. The chain combines TRBV4-1 with TRBJ2-3; tentatively, D is TRBD1 (5 bases). The ends were cut back, 0 bases at V and 8 bases at J, with 12 bases in the middle. Germline CDR1 and CDR2: MGHRA and YSYEKL. The CDR3 extends over 14 amino acids. The CDR3 DNA reads TGCGCCAGCAGCCAAGAATGGGGCGATGGTACGCAGTATTTT. This translates into CASSQEWGDGTQYF.

This chain uses TRBV10-3 with TRBJ2-7, with a weak D call TRBD1 (7 bases). Deletions cut 4 bases from V and 1 base from J, with 11 bases between. CDR1 is ENHRY and CDR2 is SYGVKD in the germline V gene. The CDR3 is 14 residues long. The CDR3 sequence: CAISGGDRSYEQYF. In DNA form, the CDR3 reads TGTGCCATCAGTGGGGGGGACAGATCCTACGAGCAGTACTTC.

This clonotype has a handful of counts. One end of the junction is discordant with germline, which a read error may explain. The V and J genes are TRBV12-3 or TRBV12-4 and TRBJ1-4; D unresolved. The CDR3 is 14 residues long. The CDR3 bases are TGTGCCAGCACCACCGGGCCCACGAATGGAAAACTGTTTTTT. It encodes CASTTGPTNGKLFF.

At least ten counts were recorded for this clonotype. V and J are TRBV4-3 and TRBJ2-1, with D possibly being TRBD2 (5 bases). The CDR3 runs to 13 residues. CDR1 is LGHNA, CDR2 YSLEER, per germline. The V gene lost 2 bases and the J gene lost 8 bases, with 10 bases spanning the gap. Written as DNA, the CDR3 is TGCGCCAGCAGCCAAACGACTAAGGATGAGCAGTTCTTC. Its protein product is CASSQTTKDEQFF.

The chain joins TRBV5-1 to TRBJ2-3; 8 bases match TRBD2. Germline CDR1 reads SGHRS; CDR2 reads YFSETQ. Trimming took 1 base from V and 4 from J; bases not matched to a gene: 8. There are 16 residues in the CDR3. For the CDR3, the DNA is TGCGCCAGCAGCTTGCTCGGGAGGGGAGAAGCAGATACGCAGTATTTT. Translation gives CASSLLGRGEADTQYF.

In its sample, this clonotype was seen a few times. The rearrangement joins TRBV7-9 to TRBJ1-4; 8 nucleotides agree with TRBD1. V lost 4 bases and J lost 3; bases outside the gene matches: 4. This CDR3 comprises 15 residues. Looked up from germline, CDR1 is SEHNR and CDR2 is FQNEAQ (reference sequence). The chain's CDR3 is CASSSMTGANEKLFF. The CDR3 DNA sequence: TGTGCCAGCAGCTCCATGACAGGGGCTAATGAAAAACTGTTTTTT.

This clonotype was observed a handful of times. V is TRBV6-5 and J is TRBJ2-1; no firm D call. The V end lost 2 bases, the J end lost 3 bases, and 11 bases lay between the germline ends. This CDR3 region has 15 residues. Germline V gene data show CDR1 as MNHEY and CDR2 as SVGAGI. The CDR3 loop reads CASSYNRYSYNEQFF. As DNA, the CDR3 is TGTGCCAGCAGTTACAACCGGTACAGCTACAATGAGCAGTTCTTC.

The chain uses TRBV7-9 and TRBJ2-4; D possibly corresponds to TRBD2 (5 bases). The germline CDR1 and CDR2 sequences are SEHNR and FQNEAQ (reference sequence). The CDR3 contains 16 residues. Trimming stripped 4 bases from V and 2 bases from J, with 15 bases between. CDR3 nucleotides: TGTGCCAGCAGCTCTCTGGACTCCACGACCAAAAACATTCAGTACTTC. This encodes CASSSLDSTTKNIQYF.

This clonotype was found many times. The chain uses TRBV5-5 and TRBJ2-6; 9 bases fit TRBD2. The CDR3 loop spans 17 amino acids. The J segment lost 0 bases and the V segment lost 4 bases, leaving 5 bases of the junction unmatched. Germline assignment: CDR1 SGHKS and CDR2 YYEKEE (reference sequence). CDR3 DNA: TGTGCCAGCAGCCGACTAGCGGTAAACTCTGGGGCCAACGTCCTGACTTTC. It specifies CASSRLAVNSGANVLTF.

This clonotype was observed many times. CDR3 region: CASSEMSGGNQPQHF. As DNA, the CDR3 is TGTGCCAGCAGTGAAATGTCTGGGGGCAATCAGCCCCAGCATTTT. This rearrangement joins TRBV6-4 to TRBJ1-5, with no clear D. The V gene's germline CDR1 is MRHNA and CDR2 SNTAGT. Trimming cost V 3 bases and J 2 bases, with 11 bases left between them. CDR3 size: 15 residues.

This clonotype was found many times. In DNA form, the CDR3 reads TGTGCCAGCAGCCTGACGGTGGACTCTGGAAACACCATATATTTT. It translates to CASSLTVDSGNTIYF. The rearrangement links TRBV3-1 to TRBJ1-3; no firm D call. Trimming took 4 bases from V and 0 from J, leaving 10 bases between them. The CDR3 extends over 15 amino acids. Germline V gene data show CDR1 as LGHDT and CDR2 as YNNKEL (reference sequence).

This clonotype has a count of ten or more. This rearrangement joins TRBV11-2 to TRBJ2-7; 9 nucleotides line up with TRBD1. The CDR3 extends over 14 amino acids. The J segment lost 4 bases and the V segment lost 3 bases, leaving 4 bases of the junction unmatched. The germline gives CDR1 SGHAT, CDR2 FQNNGV. In DNA form, the CDR3 reads TGTGCCAGCAGCTTTTCAGGGACAGGGTACGAGCAGTACTTC. Translated: CASSFSGTGYEQYF. Using reference TRBV11-2 and TRBJ2-7 for the parts outside the CDR3, the full variable domain is EAGVAQSPRYKIIEKRQSVAFWCNPISGHATLYWYQQILGQGPKLLIQFQNNGVVDDSQLPKDRFSAERLKGVDSTLKIQPAKLEDSAVYLCASSFSGTGYEQYFGPGTRLTVT.

The chain uses TRBV5-1 and TRBJ2-7; 9 positions match TRBD2. The CDR3 has 17 residues. The V gene's germline CDR1 is SGHRS and CDR2 YFSETQ. Trimming removed 0 bases from V and 0 bases from J; junction bases left unmatched: 7. This CDR3 reads CASSLARGSGGSYEQYF. DNA of the CDR3: TGCGCCAGCAGCTTGGCCCGGGGTAGCGGGGGCTCCTACGAGCAGTACTTC.

The sample holds many counts of this clonotype. V is TRBV7-2 and J is TRBJ2-5; D uncertain. The CDR3 sequence is 15 residues long. Germline V gene lookup returns CDR1 SGHTA and CDR2 FQGNSA. V gave up 0 bases and J gave up 2 bases, with 10 bases separating them. CDR3 region: CASSLALYRQETQYF. CDR3 nucleotide sequence: TGTGCCAGCAGCTTAGCGCTTTACAGACAAGAGACCCAGTACTTC.

Many counts were recorded for this clonotype. CDR3 amino acids: CASGRQRDHKETQYF. The CDR3 nucleotides read TGTGCCAGCGGCCGCCAGCGGGATCATAAAGAGACCCAGTACTTC. V and J are TRBV28 and TRBJ2-5; TRBD2 aligns across 7 bases. After removal of 8 bases from V and 3 bases from J, the junction contained 12 bases not matched to a gene. The germline V gene encodes CDR1 MDHEN and CDR2 SYDVKM. The CDR3 runs 15 residues.

This clonotype was seen a handful of times. The CDR3 protein is CATSRELAGVNEQYF. CDR3 in DNA: TGTGCCACCAGCAGGGAACTAGCGGGAGTAAACGAGCAGTACTTC. The chain employs TRBV15 and TRBJ2-7, with 11 bases fitting TRBD2. V gave up 3 bases and J gave up 5 bases; unmatched junction bases: 6. The germline CDR1 and CDR2 sequences are LNHNV and YYDKDF (reference sequence). The CDR3 spans 15 residues.